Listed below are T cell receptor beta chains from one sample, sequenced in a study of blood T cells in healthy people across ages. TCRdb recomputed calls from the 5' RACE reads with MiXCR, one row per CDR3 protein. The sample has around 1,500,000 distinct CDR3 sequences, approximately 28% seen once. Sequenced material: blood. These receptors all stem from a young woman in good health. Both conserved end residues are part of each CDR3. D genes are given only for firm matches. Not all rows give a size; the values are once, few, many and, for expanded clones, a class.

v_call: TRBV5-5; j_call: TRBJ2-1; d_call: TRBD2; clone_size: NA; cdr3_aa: CASSRMTGGKDEQFF; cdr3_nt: TGTGCCAGCAGTCGGATGACGGGAGGTAAAGATGAGCAGTTCTTC
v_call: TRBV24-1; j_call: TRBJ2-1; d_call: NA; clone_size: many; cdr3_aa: CATSNLNEQFF; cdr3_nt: TGTGCCACCAGTAACCTCAATGAGCAGTTCTTC
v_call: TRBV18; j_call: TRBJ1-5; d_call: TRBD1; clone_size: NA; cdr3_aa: CASPSQGGTGQPQHF; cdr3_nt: TGTGCCAGCCCGAGCCAGGGGGGGACGGGACAGCCCCAGCATTTT
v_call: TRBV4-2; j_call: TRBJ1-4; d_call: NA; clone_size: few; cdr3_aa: CASSQVLQDRISPAKEKLFF; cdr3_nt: TGTGCCAGCAGCCAAGTTCTTCAAGACAGGATCAGTCCCGCGAAGGAAAAACTGTTTTTT
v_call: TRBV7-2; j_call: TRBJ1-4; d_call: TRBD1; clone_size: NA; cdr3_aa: CASSFGFGSRGREKLFF; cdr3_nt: TGTGCCAGCAGCTTCGGATTTGGTTCCAGGGGGCGTGAAAAACTGTTTTTT
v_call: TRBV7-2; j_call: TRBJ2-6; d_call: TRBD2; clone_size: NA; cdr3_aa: CASTKSSGVSSGANVLTF; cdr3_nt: TGTGCCAGTACCAAGTCTAGCGGAGTAAGCTCTGGGGCCAACGTCCTGACTTTC
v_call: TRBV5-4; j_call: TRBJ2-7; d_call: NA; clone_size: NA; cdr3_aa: CASSFRRGVNEQYF; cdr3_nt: TGTGCCAGCAGCTTTCGCCGGGGCGTAAACGAGCAGTACTTC
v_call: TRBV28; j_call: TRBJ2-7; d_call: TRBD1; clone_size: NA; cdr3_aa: CATLTGTNYEQYF; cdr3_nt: TGTGCTACCCTGACAGGGACGAACTACGAGCAGTACTTC
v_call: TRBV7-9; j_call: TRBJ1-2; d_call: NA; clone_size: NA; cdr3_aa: CASSLTDGGPWGYTF; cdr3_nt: TGTGCCAGCAGCTTAACGGACGGAGGCCCTTGGGGCTACACCTTC
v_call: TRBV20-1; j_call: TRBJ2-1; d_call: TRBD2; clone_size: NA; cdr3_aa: CSAVSLAGGRNEQFF; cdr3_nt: TGCAGTGCCGTATCGTTAGCGGGGGGGCGTAATGAGCAGTTCTTC
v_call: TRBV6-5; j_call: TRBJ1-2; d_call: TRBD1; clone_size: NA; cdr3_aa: CASSRGDRAGYGYTF; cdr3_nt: TGTGCCAGCAGTAGGGGGGACAGGGCGGGCTATGGCTACACCTTC
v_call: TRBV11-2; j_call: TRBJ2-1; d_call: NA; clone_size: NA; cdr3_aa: CASRHLLVRGADEQFF; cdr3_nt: TGTGCCAGCAGACATCTACTAGTCAGAGGGGCGGACGAGCAGTTCTTC
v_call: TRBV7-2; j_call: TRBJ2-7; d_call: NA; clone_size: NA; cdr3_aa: CASSLWTFDEQYF; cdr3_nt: TGTGCCAGCAGCTTATGGACATTTGACGAGCAGTACTTC
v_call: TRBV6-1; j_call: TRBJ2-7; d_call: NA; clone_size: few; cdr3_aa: CASSEGSRNEQYF; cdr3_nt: TGTGCCAGCAGTGAAGGCAGCCGGAACGAGCAGTACTTC
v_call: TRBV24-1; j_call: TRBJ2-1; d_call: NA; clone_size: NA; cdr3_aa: CATSDFPGPEYNEQFF; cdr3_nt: TGTGCCACCAGTGATTTTCCAGGGCCAGAGTACAATGAGCAGTTCTTC
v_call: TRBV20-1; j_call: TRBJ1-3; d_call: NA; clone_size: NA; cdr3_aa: CSARAASSGNTIYF; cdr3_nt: TGCAGTGCTAGAGCAGCGTCATCTGGAAACACCATATATTTT
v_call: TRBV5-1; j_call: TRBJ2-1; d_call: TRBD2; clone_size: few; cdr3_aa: CASSWGTSGSSYNEQFF; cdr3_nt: TGCGCCAGCAGCTGGGGGACTAGCGGGAGCTCCTACAATGAGCAGTTCTTC
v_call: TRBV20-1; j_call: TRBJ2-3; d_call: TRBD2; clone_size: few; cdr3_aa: CSAGSAGETRTDTQYF; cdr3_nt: TGCAGTGCTGGATCGGCGGGAGAAACACGCACAGATACGCAGTATTTT
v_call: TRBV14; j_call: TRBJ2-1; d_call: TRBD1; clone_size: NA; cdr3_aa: CASSPKGARAYNEQFF; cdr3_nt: TGTGCCAGCAGCCCCAAGGGGGCCAGGGCCTACAATGAGCAGTTCTTC
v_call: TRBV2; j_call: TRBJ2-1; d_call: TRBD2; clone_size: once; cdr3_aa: CASSEGTSGFLHNEQFF; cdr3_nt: TGTGCCAGCAGTGAAGGGACTAGCGGTTTTCTACACAATGAGCAGTTCTTC
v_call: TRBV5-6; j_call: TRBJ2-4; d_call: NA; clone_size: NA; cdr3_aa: CASRRSGQNIQYF; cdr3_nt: TGTGCCAGCAGGAGATCGGGGCAAAACATTCAGTACTTC
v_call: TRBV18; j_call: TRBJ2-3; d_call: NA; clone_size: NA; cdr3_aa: CASSPDRSAADTQYF; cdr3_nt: TGTGCCAGCTCACCAGATAGGAGCGCCGCAGATACGCAGTATTTT
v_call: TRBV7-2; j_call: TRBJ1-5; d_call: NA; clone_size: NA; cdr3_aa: CASSLMADNQPQHF; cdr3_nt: TGTGCCAGCAGCTTAATGGCAGACAATCAGCCCCAGCATTTT
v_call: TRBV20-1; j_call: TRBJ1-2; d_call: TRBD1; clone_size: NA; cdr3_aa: CSAREQGVNYGYTF; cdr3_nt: TGCAGTGCTAGAGAACAGGGGGTTAACTATGGCTACACCTTC
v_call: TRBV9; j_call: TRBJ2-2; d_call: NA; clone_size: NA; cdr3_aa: CASSVSGAGSGELFF; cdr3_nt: TGTGCCAGCAGCGTATCGGGGGCAGGGAGCGGGGAGCTGTTTTTT
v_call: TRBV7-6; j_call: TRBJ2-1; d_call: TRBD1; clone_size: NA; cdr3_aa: CASSNGQGAYEQFF; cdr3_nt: TGTGCCAGCAGCAACGGACAGGGGGCTTATGAGCAGTTCTTC
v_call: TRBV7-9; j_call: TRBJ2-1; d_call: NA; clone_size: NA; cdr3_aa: CASTLVNEQFF; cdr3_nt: TGTGCCAGCACCCTTGTCAATGAGCAGTTCTTC
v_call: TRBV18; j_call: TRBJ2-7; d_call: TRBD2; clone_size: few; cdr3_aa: CASSPPYSGGRNEQYF; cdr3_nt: TGTGCCAGCTCACCACCGTATAGCGGGGGTCGGAACGAGCAGTACTTC
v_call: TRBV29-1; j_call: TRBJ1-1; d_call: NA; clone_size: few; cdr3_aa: CSVGKVLGTEAFF; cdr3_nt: TGCAGCGTTGGAAAGGTTTTGGGCACTGAAGCTTTCTTT
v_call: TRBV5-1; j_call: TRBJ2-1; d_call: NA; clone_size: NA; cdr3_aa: CASSFKRKERNEQFF; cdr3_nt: TGCGCCAGCAGCTTTAAGCGTAAGGAGAGGAATGAGCAGTTCTTC
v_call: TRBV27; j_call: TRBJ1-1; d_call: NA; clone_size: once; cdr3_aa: CASSLSLGGMNTEAFF; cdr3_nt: TGTGCCAGCAGTTTATCTCTCGGGGGGATGAACACTGAAGCTTTCTTT
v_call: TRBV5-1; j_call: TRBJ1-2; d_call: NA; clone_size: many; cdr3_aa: CASSQPGQGYGYTF; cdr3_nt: TGCGCCAGCAGCCAGCCGGGACAAGGCTATGGCTACACCTTC
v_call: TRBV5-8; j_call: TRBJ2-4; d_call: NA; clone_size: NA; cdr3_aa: CASSLDRGGGQQYF; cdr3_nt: TGTGCCAGCAGCTTGGACCGAGGCGGGGGCCAGCAGTACTTC
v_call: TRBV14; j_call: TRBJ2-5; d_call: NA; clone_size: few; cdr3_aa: CASSQVFTVPGETQYF; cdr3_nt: TGTGCCAGCAGCCAAGTCTTCACAGTCCCGGGGGAGACCCAGTACTTC
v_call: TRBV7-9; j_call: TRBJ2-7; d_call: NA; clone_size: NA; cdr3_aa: CASSRRGTEQYF; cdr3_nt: TGTGCCAGCAGCCGTAGGGGGACCGAGCAGTACTTC
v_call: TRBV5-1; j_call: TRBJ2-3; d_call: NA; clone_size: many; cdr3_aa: CASKVAASTDTQYF; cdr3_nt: TGCGCCAGCAAGGTGGCAGCTAGCACAGATACGCAGTATTTT
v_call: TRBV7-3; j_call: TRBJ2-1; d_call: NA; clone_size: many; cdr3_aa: CASSITGIYNEQFF; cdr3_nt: TGTGCCAGCAGCATCACAGGGATATACAATGAGCAGTTCTTC
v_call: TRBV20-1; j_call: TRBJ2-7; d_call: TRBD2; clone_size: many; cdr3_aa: CSARGRLAGNEQYF; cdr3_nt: TGCAGTGCTAGAGGCCGACTAGCGGGAAACGAGCAGTACTTC
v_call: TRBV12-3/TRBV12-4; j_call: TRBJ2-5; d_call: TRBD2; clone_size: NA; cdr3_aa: CASRLTSGKETQYF; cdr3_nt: TGTGCCAGCAGGCTCACTAGCGGCAAAGAGACCCAGTACTTC
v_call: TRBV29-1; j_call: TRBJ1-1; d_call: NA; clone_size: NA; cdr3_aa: CSVELEVGEAFF; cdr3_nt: TGCAGCGTTGAGTTGGAAGTCGGTGAAGCTTTCTTT
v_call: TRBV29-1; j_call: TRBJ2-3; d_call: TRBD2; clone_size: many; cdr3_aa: CSVELADTDTQYF; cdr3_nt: TGCAGCGTTGAACTAGCGGATACAGATACGCAGTATTTT
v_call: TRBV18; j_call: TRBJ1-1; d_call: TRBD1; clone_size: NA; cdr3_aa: CASSPGQGGMAFF; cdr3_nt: TGTGCCAGCTCACCGGGACAGGGAGGGATGGCTTTCTTT
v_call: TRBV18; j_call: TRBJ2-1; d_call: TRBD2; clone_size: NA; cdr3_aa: CTSSPPGLYNNEQFF; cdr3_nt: TGTACCAGCTCACCACCGGGACTATATAACAATGAGCAGTTCTTC
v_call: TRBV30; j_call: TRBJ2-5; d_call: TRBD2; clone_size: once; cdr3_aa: CAWSVQGLAGEVEQYF; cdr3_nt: TGTGCCTGGAGTGTACAGGGCCTAGCGGGAGAGGTTGAGCAGTACTTC
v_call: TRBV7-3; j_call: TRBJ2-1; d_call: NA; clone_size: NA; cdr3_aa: CASSLNGGSDEQFF; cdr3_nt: TGTGCCAGCAGCTTAAACGGGGGATCTGATGAGCAGTTCTTC
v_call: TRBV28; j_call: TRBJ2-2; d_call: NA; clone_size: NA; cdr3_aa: CASSSPGYTGELFF; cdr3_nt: TGTGCCAGCAGTTCCCCAGGGTACACCGGGGAGCTGTTTTTT
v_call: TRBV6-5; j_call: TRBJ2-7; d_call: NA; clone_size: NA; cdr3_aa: CASSTSGRRSSYEQYF; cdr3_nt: TGTGCCAGCAGTACCTCCGGCAGGAGGTCCTCCTACGAGCAGTACTTC
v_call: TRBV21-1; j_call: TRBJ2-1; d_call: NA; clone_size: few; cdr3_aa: CASSINSEQFF; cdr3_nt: TGTGCCAGCAGCATTAATAGTGAGCAGTTCTTC
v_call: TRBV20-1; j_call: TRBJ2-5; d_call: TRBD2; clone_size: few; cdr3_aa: CSARDPRASGQETQYF; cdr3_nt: TGCAGTGCTAGAGATCCTCGGGCTAGCGGCCAAGAGACCCAGTACTTC
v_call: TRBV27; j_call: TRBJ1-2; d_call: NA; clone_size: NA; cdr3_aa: CASSSSTRTAYGYTF; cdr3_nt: TGTGCCAGCAGTAGCTCCACCAGGACAGCTTATGGCTACACCTTC
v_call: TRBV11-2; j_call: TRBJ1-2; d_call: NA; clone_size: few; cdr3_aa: CASSPLAGGYTF; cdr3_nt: TGTGCCAGCAGCCCCCTGGCAGGTGGCTACACCTTC
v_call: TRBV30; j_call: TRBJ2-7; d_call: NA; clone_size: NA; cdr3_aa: CAWRTGVWSEQYF; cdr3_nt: TGTGCCTGGAGAACGGGGGTCTGGAGCGAGCAGTACTTC
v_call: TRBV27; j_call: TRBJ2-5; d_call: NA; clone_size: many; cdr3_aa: CASSPRTVAAETQYF; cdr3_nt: TGTGCCAGCAGTCCGCGGACAGTGGCCGCGGAGACCCAGTACTTC
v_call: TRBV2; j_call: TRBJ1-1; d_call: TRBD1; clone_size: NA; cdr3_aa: CASRGDRRGNTEAFF; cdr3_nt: TGTGCCAGCAGAGGGGACAGAAGGGGTAACACTGAAGCTTTCTTT
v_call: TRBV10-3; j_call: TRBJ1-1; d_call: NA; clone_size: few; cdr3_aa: CAISESTVIVEAFF; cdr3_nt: TGTGCCATCAGTGAGTCGACCGTGATAGTGGAAGCTTTCTTT
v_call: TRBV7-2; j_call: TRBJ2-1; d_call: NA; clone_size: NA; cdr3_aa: CASSIGGKLFF; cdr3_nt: TGTGCCAGCAGTATTGGAGGGAAGCTGTTCTTC
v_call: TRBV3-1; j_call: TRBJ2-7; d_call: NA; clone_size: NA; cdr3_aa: CASSQTRRGQGAYEQYF; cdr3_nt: TGTGCCAGCAGCCAAACAAGGAGGGGCCAAGGGGCTTACGAGCAGTACTTC
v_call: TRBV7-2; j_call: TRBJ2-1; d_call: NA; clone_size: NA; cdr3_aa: CASSLGRGVSYNEQFF; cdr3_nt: TGTGCCAGCAGCTTAGGGCGTGGGGTGTCCTACAATGAGCAGTTCTTC
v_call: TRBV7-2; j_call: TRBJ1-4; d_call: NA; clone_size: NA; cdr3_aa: CASSLSGVTPSNEKLFF; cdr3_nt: TGTGCCAGCAGCTTAAGCGGAGTGACCCCATCTAATGAAAAACTGTTTTTT